This T cell receptor beta chain was obtained from a study of beta chain features in type 1 diabetes (dated 2018 in TCRdb). Context from the whole study: Patients and healthy donors did not differ in mean age, gender distribution, total cell number or subset yield. Across all samples, some 100,000,000 sorted cells were examined, and cell number per subset correlated strongly with RNA yield. The study compared the TCRB repertoires of sorted circulating CD4+ T cell subsets in recently diagnosed type 1 diabetes patients with those in matched healthy donors. Regulatory and stem cell-like memory subsets were obtained from only 8 patients and roughly 8 healthy donors, while naive and central memory subsets were obtained from all 28 donors. Broader findings and caveats from the paper: Naive, central memory and regulatory TCRB repertoires appeared to be more alike among patients than among healthy donors. Only small numbers of individuals were included in the HLA sub-analyses, which left unresolved whether HLA type had any influence on TCRB rearrangement. Type 1 diabetes patients showed a moderate but significant shortening of TCRB CDR3 length in all four CD4+ subsets. Because cDNA was sequenced instead of genomic DNA, highly expressing activated cells could be over-represented, though the groups showed no difference in activation or CD3 levels. Shorter templates might be favored by PCR, yet because patient and control samples were amplified and corrected together, any such skew would affect both groups equally. At VDJ recombination sites, patients with type 1 diabetes made fewer insertions and deleted more nucleotides, a pattern implying thymic rearrangement abnormalities.

Of note for this clone: The clone's antigen remains unknown. No base quality information exists; no much larger clone differs at one position.

A single peripheral blood draw of around 120 mL on average was collected from each donor into heparinised tubes. Using a panel that included CD45RO, CCR7, CD25, CD127, CD95 and CD27, naive, central memory, regulatory and stem cell-like memory CD4+ T cells were sorted on a BD FACSAria II. Every sorted population had a purity above 95%. Right away, PBMCs were isolated by Lymphoprep density gradient centrifugation and were stained directly, with no culture step. So that batch effects would be minimized, each experiment stained and sorted samples in pairs, pairing one healthy donor with one patient. The entire amount of isolated RNA was reverse transcribed using the High Capacity cDNA Reverse Transcription Kit, so the sequenced TCRB transcripts were expressed ones. Deep immunoSEQ sequencing was performed on naive, central memory and regulatory T cell samples, with an average of roughly 3.3 million total reads per sample. Sorted cells were lysed in RLT buffer, and RNA was extracted using DNase-treated RNeasy Micro or Mini kits according to cell number. To prevent cross-contamination, every cell subset was processed on its own, while patient and healthy donor samples were processed together. TCRB sequences were amplified from cDNA with the immunoSEQ multiplex PCR, producing 87-bp fragments spanning the CDR3 region. Amplicons were sequenced on the Illumina HiSeq platform. Under the source paper's analysis protocol: PCR bias was corrected computationally using synthetic template baselines, and reads within Hamming distance 2 were collapsed, with unmergeable singletons discarded. By aligning reads against IMGT, V, D and J genes, CDR3 length, and insertions or deletions at six rearrangement sites were assigned. Within each subset, clonotype counts were normalized to sorted cell number, after which true diversity and Gini coefficients were computed with the tcR R package. The overlap coefficient, calculated on TCRB nucleotide sequences, was used to measure repertoire sharing. The source is immuneACCESS, and TCRdb retained only in-frame sequences with V and J called. Part of the clones is not carried over; for the studies checked, unresolved V genes explain less than half of this, and the remainder is unexplained. That table supplies the V and J calls and clone size; D and trimming were determined from the DNA. Here the sample has some 200,000 clones; about a tenth occur a single time. The leading ten clones occupy 1% to 1.5% of the sample.

In the germline V gene, CDR1 corresponds to SQVTM and CDR2 to ANQGSEA. The V and J ends are trimmed by 6 bases and 1 base, leaving 12 bases between them. The CDR3 starts with the cysteine, ends with the phenylalanine, and has 13 residues. The sequence is cut down to CDR3 DNA, 39 bases in frame from base 1. The rearrangement combines TRBV29-1 with TRBJ1-1, with the D segment identity uncertain. Sequenced sample: central memory CD4+ T cells from blood. This sequence was found in a young man in good health. The CDR3 corresponds to CSVERSQNTEAFF. The DNA is TGCAGCGTGGAGCGGTCGCAGAACACTGAAGCTTTCTTT.